The 12 T cell receptor beta chains in this list originate from one sample, sequenced in a study of blood T cell repertoires in COVID-19. TCRdb's table, derived via immunoSEQ multiplex PCR, lists solely in-frame clones and lacks some. The sample lists about 260,000 clones; roughly 87% were seen once. Material: peripheral blood. Source of these receptors: a human donor in a cohort sampled during active COVID-19.

V usage is TRBV9 and J usage is TRBJ1-1; no reliable D call. This CDR3 contains 13 residues. V was clipped by 1 base and J by 3 bases, with 7 bases between them. Germline values: CDR1 SGDLS, CDR2 YYNGEE. The CDR3 is CASSVTEDTEAFF. The CDR3 nucleotides read TGTGCCAGCAGCGTAACGGAGGACACTGAAGCTTTCTTT.

V and J are TRBV2 and TRBJ2-1, with 13 nucleotides matching TRBD2. This CDR3 spans 16 amino acids. CDR1 is SNHLY, CDR2 FYNNEI, per germline. V dropped 7 bases and J dropped 9; count of bases not matched to a gene: 12. The CDR3 DNA sequence: TGTGCCAGCATTCTTTATGGACTAGCGGGAGCTGGTGAGCAGTTCTTC. Translating gives CASILYGLAGAGEQFF.

This clone was seen a handful of times. The chain carries TRBV18 and TRBJ2-7, with D possibly matching TRBD1 (6 bases). Germline assignment: CDR1 KGHSH and CDR2 LQKENI. The CDR3 is 14 amino acids. V shed 3 bases and J shed 7 bases, with 16 bases lying between them. CDR3 region: CASSPTDRPHEQYF. CDR3 DNA: TGTGCCAGCTCACCTACAGACAGGCCGCATGAGCAGTACTTC.

The CDR3 region has the DNA TGTGCCATCAGTGACACCAAGGGGGTGAACACTGAAGCTTTCTTT. Protein: CAISDTKGVNTEAFF. V is TRBV10-3 and J is TRBJ1-1, with D perhaps TRBD1 (6 bases). From germline, CDR1 is ENHRY and CDR2 SYGVKD. V dropped 3 bases and J dropped 0 bases, with 11 bases sitting between them. There are 15 residues in the CDR3.

The chain joins TRBV27 to TRBJ2-3; a possible D gene is TRBD1 (6 bases). Germline values: CDR1 MNHEY, CDR2 SMNVEV (reference sequence). There are 16 residues in the CDR3. The ends were cut back, 4 bases at V and 3 bases at J, with 17 bases in the middle. DNA of the CDR3: TGTGCCAGCAGTTCAGGGACACCTAGGGGAACAGATACGCAGTATTTT. Amino acids: CASSSGTPRGTDTQYF.

The chain combines TRBV11-2 with TRBJ1-1; TRBD1 is a possible D gene (5 bases). The CDR3 is made up of 15 amino acids. In germline, CDR1 is SGHAT, CDR2 FQNNGV. With 1 base removed from V and 10 bases from J, the gap between germline ends came to 19 bases. The CDR3 DNA reads TGTGCCAGCAGCTTAGGCCAGGGTCTCTTGGAGGGAGCTTTCTTT. Its protein is CASSLGQGLLEGAFF.

The V call is TRBV4-3, the J call TRBJ1-4; tentatively, D is TRBD1 (5 bases). CDR1 and CDR2 from the germline V gene are LGHNA and YSLEER. The CDR3 is made up of 19 amino acids. V dropped 0 bases and J dropped 7 bases, with 24 bases sitting between them. The CDR3 reads CASSQDYRPGQDLLEKLFF. For the CDR3, the DNA is TGCGCCAGCAGCCAAGACTACCGCCCTGGACAAGACCTCCTTGAAAAACTGTTTTTT.

V gene TRBV5-4 combines with J gene TRBJ2-5, with 11 bases fitting TRBD2. Germline V CDR1 and CDR2: SGHNT, YYREEE (reference sequence). The CDR3 runs to 15 residues. V lost 4 bases, J lost 4 bases, and 6 bases stayed unmatched. CDR3 region: CASSAAGLAGETQYF. Here the CDR3 DNA reads TGTGCCAGCAGCGCCGCCGGACTAGCGGGAGAGACCCAGTACTTC.

CDR3 nucleotides: TGTGCCAGCAGTAAGATTAACAGGGGGACTGGAAACACCATATATTTT. This gives the protein CASSKINRGTGNTIYF. The chain carries TRBV28 and TRBJ1-3; 8 bases agree with TRBD1. This CDR3 has 16 amino acids. Germline V CDR1 and CDR2: MDHEN, SYDVKM. Trimming removed 5 bases from V and 2 bases from J; junction bases left unmatched: 8.

The chain has TRBV11-3 and TRBJ2-1; the D is unclear. Trimming stripped 5 bases from V and 4 bases from J, with 9 bases between. The CDR3 has 13 amino acids. Germline CDR1 is SGHNT and CDR2 is YENEEA. The CDR3 loop is CASSPDTYNEQFF. CDR3 bases: TGTGCCAGCAGCCCCGACACGTACAATGAGCAGTTCTTC.

This clone has just one count. V usage is TRBV7-2 and J usage is TRBJ1-5, with 7 bases fitting TRBD1. The CDR3 totals 17 residues. The ends lost 1 base at V and 1 base at J; junction bases unmatched: 7. CDR1 and CDR2 (germline): SGHTA, FQGNSA. The CDR3 nucleotides are TGTGCCAGCAGCTTAGTATCCGAGGGGGCGAGCAATCAGCCCCAGCATTTT. Translating gives CASSLVSEGASNQPQHF.

V and J are TRBV27 and TRBJ1-5; possibly TRBD1 for D (5 bases). Deletions cut 4 bases from V and 5 bases from J, with 9 bases between. In germline, CDR1 is MNHEY, CDR2 SMNVEV (reference sequence). The CDR3 sequence is 13 residues long. The CDR3 nucleotides read TGTGCCAGCAGTTGGGAAGGGGATCAGCCCCAGCATTTT. This codes for CASSWEGDQPQHF.